This entry features one T cell receptor (beta chain) sequence. The antigen is unknown. Sequenced by immunoSEQ multiplex PCR; TCRdb stores in-frame clones only, minus some. In the table there are some 1,600,000 clones, about 98% of which are singletons. The entry originates in a study of shared clonotypes between healthy human individuals. Overall study: Per donor, three plates held CD4 naive cells, three held CD4 memory, two held CD8 naive and one held CD8 memory.

The ends were cut back, 2 bases at V and 7 bases at J, with 11 bases in the middle. CDR3 length: 14 residues. The germline CDR1 and CDR2 sequences are KGHSH and LQKENI. Study-wide findings and caveats: Sharing across several donors was seen in 4% to 6.5% of naive CD4 clonotypes.

The chain recombines TRBV18 with TRBJ1-4, with a possible D match to TRBD1 (5 bases). This clonotype originated in a man aged 25 to 40 in good health. Sequenced sample: naive CD4+ T cells sorted from blood. Subset meaning: CD45RA+ positively selected. The CDR3 region is CASSPAGVSEKLFF. The CDR3 nucleotides read TGTGCCAGCTCACCAGCGGGGGTGAGTGAAAAACTGTTTTTT.